This TCR beta chain is drawn from a study of radiotherapy plus CTLA-4 blockade in lung cancer. With regard to this clone: Its antigen is currently unknown.

This CDR3 has 11 residues. Trimming left V 7 bases short and J 13 bases short, with 16 bases between. Germline CDR1 MDHEN, CDR2 SYDVKM. Study-level findings and limits: Clones derived from tumor TCRs expanded in blood after radiotherapy plus ipilimumab.

Here immunoSEQ multiplex PCR was the method, and the copy in TCRdb shows in-frame clones only, minus some. The sample holds 65,000 to 90,000 clones, about nine tenths seen once. The material was peripheral blood, obtained from a patient treated with radiotherapy plus ipilimumab. This rearrangement joins TRBV28 to TRBJ2-5; D possibly corresponds to TRBD2 (5 bases). The receptor's source is a human donor with non-small cell lung cancer that progressed on radiotherapy plus ipilimumab. This CDR3 is CASNDYVGRYF. In DNA, the CDR3 is TGTGCCAGCAATGACTACGTGGGCCGGTACTTC.